What follows are 13 T cell receptor beta chains derived from one specimen sequenced in a study of shared clonotypes between healthy human individuals. Sequenced by immunoSEQ multiplex PCR; TCRdb stores in-frame clones only, minus some. The sample shows 1.4 million to 1.5 million clones, roughly 95% of them seen only once. Sequenced sample: naive CD4+ T cells sorted from blood. Sample subset: CD45RA+ positively selected. The receptor source for this set is a man aged 25 to 40 in good health.

This rearrangement joins TRBV9 to TRBJ1-3, with D perhaps matching TRBD1 (5 bases). Germline V gene sequence: CDR1 SGDLS, CDR2 YYNGEE. This CDR3 contains 14 residues. V was trimmed by 1 base and J by 4 bases, leaving 9 bases between them. CDR3 DNA sequence: TGTGCCAGCAGCGTAACGGACAACGGAAACACCATATATTTT. Protein product: CASSVTDNGNTIYF.

This clone has just a few counts. The chain combines TRBV30 with TRBJ2-7; D perhaps matches TRBD1 (5 bases). V dropped 7 bases and J dropped 2 bases, with 18 bases sitting between them. From germline, CDR1 is GTSNPN and CDR2 SVGIG (reference sequence). This CDR3 comprises 14 residues. CDR3 nucleotide sequence: TGTGCCTACCACCCCAGGGCCGACCCCTACGAGCAGTACTTC. Amino acid sequence: CAYHPRADPYEQYF.

CDR3: CASSLEVSGREQYF. The CDR3 nucleotides are TGTGCCAGCAGCTTAGAGGTGAGCGGACGCGAGCAGTACTTC. The chain combines TRBV5-4 with TRBJ2-7; D is possibly TRBD2 (5 bases). V lost 2 bases, J lost 6 bases, and 15 bases lay in between. The CDR3 loop spans 14 amino acids. Germline-derived CDR1 and CDR2 are SGHNT and YYREEE (reference sequence).

This chain uses TRBV29-1 with TRBJ2-1, with 10 nucleotides matching TRBD1. The germline gives CDR1 SQVTM, CDR2 ANQGSEA. The CDR3 is 13 residues long. V lost 7 bases, J lost 8 bases, and 8 bases stayed unmatched. DNA for the CDR3: TGCAGCGGACGGGGACAGGGGCGTCATGAGCAGTTCTTC. Translation: CSGRGQGRHEQFF.

V gene TRBV19 combines with J gene TRBJ1-4, with D possibly being TRBD1 (5 bases). This CDR3 region has 13 residues. Trimming stripped 5 bases from V and 11 bases from J, with 15 bases between. Germline V CDR1 and CDR2: LNHDA, SQIVND (reference sequence). The CDR3 loop is CASSLGRVGKLFF. The CDR3 DNA reads as TGTGCCAGTAGTCTGGGCAGGGTGGGTAAACTGTTTTTT.

This rearrangement joins TRBV27 to TRBJ1-5; D uncertain. Looked up from germline, CDR1 is MNHEY and CDR2 is SMNVEV (reference sequence). V gave up 8 bases and J gave up 0 bases, with 11 bases separating them. The CDR3 consists of 14 residues. CDR3 bases: TGTGCCAGCCGTTCTAGCTATAGCAATCAGCCCCAGCATTTT. This sequence encodes CASRSSYSNQPQHF.

This chain connects TRBV28 to TRBJ1-1; no firm D call. Trimming pared 10 bases from V and 1 base from J, leaving 13 bases between. Germline V gives CDR1 MDHEN, CDR2 SYDVKM. CDR3 size: 13 residues. CDR3 nucleotides: TGTGCCACCCAAGGGAACCCGAACACTGAAGCTTTCTTT. It translates to CATQGNPNTEAFF. The variable domain in full, completed from reference TRBV28 and TRBJ1-1, reads DVKVTQSSRYLVKRTGEKVFLECVQDMDHENMFWYRQDPGLGLRLIYFSYDVKMKEKGDIPEGYSVSREKKERFSLILESASTNQTSMYLCATQGNPNTEAFFGQGTRLTVV.

This clone was seen just once. V is TRBV6-4 and J is TRBJ1-1; maybe TRBD1 (6 bases). V was pared by 2 bases and J by 3 bases, with 25 bases between. The V gene's germline CDR1 is MRHNA and CDR2 SNTAGT. CDR3 length: 19 amino acids. CDR3 protein: CASSDTGENRDWGYTEAFF. As DNA, the CDR3 is TGTGCCAGCAGTGACACCGGGGAAAACAGGGATTGGGGTTACACTGAAGCTTTCTTT.

The chain links TRBV6-6 to TRBJ2-7, with 8 bases aligning to TRBD1. V lost 6 bases and J lost 6; bases outside the gene matches: 16. Per germline, CDR1 MNHNY and CDR2 SVGAGI (reference sequence). The CDR3 spans 16 residues. The CDR3 DNA reads as TGTGCCAGCAGGAACCGCGCAACCACAGGGGGAGGCGAGCAGTACTTC. Translation gives CASRNRATTGGGEQYF.

The V call is TRBV7-9, the J call TRBJ1-2, with D maybe TRBD1 (5 bases). CDR1 SEHNR and CDR2 FQNEAQ come from the germline V gene (reference sequence). CDR3 length equals 16 residues. Trimming pared 3 bases from V and 8 bases from J, leaving 22 bases between. The CDR3 reads CASSFLLRRVVGGYTF. The CDR3 coding sequence is TGTGCCAGCAGCTTTCTTCTACGCAGGGTGGTGGGCGGCTACACCTTC.

CDR3 DNA: TGTGCCAGCAGCCCCGAAGGGTTAGGGTATGGCTACACCTTC. Its protein is CASSPEGLGYGYTF. V is TRBV14 and J is TRBJ1-2; the D is unclear. Trimming stripped 4 bases from V and 5 bases from J, with 14 bases between. Germline CDR1 is SGHDN and CDR2 is FVKESK. This CDR3 is 14 amino acids long.

This sequence joins TRBV5-1 and TRBJ1-4; 8 nucleotides align to TRBD1. The CDR3 has 15 amino acids. Germline loops: CDR1 SGHRS, CDR2 YFSETQ. V trimming: 4 bases; J trimming: 8 bases; junction bases outside the gene matches: 10. The CDR3 DNA reads as TGCGCCAGCAGCCCGACAGGGGCGAGGCGAGAAAAACTGTTTTTT. Translated: CASSPTGARREKLFF.

The rearrangement uses TRBV10-3 and TRBJ2-3; 8 positions agree with TRBD2. The CDR3 spans 16 residues. With V trimmed by 0 bases and J by 0 bases, 2 bases remained unmatched. The V gene's germline CDR1 is ENHRY and CDR2 SYGVKD. The CDR3 nucleotides are TGTGCCATCAGTGAGTCTGGCGGGGGGAGCACAGATACGCAGTATTTT. Translated, it gives CAISESGGGSTDTQYF.